The entry that follows covers one T cell receptor beta chain sequence. What antigen it recognizes has not been identified. No much larger clonotype is one base removed from it; base qualities were not supplied. The CDR3 has 14 amino acids, counting the end cysteine and phenylalanine. The only DNA kept is the CDR3, 42 bases in frame from the first base. The junction shows trimming of 2 bases on V and 6 bases on J, plus 13 bases between the germline ends. In the germline V gene, CDR1 corresponds to MNHNS and CDR2 to SASEGT. The data were taken from a study of control samples from healthy donors and cancer patients (dated by TCRdb to 2020 to 2021). Library preparation was by the immunoSEQ multiplex PCR assay. The immuneACCESS repertoire file appears here via TCRdb, limited to in-frame rearrangements. These files lack a portion of the clones; in checked studies, under half of the deficit traces to unresolved V genes, and the cause of the others is not known. The sample records more than 100,000 clones, about 91% of which are singletons. 3.4% of the sample comes from the top ten.

In this chain, TRBV6-1 is recombined with TRBJ1-2; tentative D gene TRBD1, with 6 bases matching. Source material: blood. The receptor comes from a man aged 35-49 years in good health. The CDR3 region has the sequence CASSELYRENGYTF. In nucleotide form, the sequence is TGTGCCAGCAGTGAATTGTACAGGGAAAATGGCTACACCTTC.